The clone carrying this T cell receptor beta chain turned up a few times. This record comes from a study of T cells in Graves' hyperthyroidism and ophthalmopathy. The CDR3 has 14 residues. Trimming pared 2 bases from V and 6 bases from J, leaving 11 bases between. The germline CDR1 and CDR2 sequences are MNHEY and SVGEGT. The source material, RNA transcripts, was used to amplify TCR beta CDR3 regions. HTBI primers were employed in a first-round RT-PCR of the TCR CDR3. TCRdb passed the multiplex PCR reads through MiXCR, listing each CDR3 protein once. Among about 510,000 distinct CDR3 sequences, approximately 15% were seen once, and the ten largest hold roughly 14%.

Sequenced: blood. The chain is built from TRBV6-2 or TRBV6-3 and TRBJ2-4; tentative D call: TRBD1 (6 bases). The TCR comes from a woman aged 40 to 55 with Graves' hyperthyroidism. The CDR3 loop reads CASSYPPDRNIQYF. For the CDR3, the DNA is TGTGCCAGCAGTTACCCACCGGACAGAAACATTCAGTACTTC.